This T cell receptor beta chain was sequenced during a study of blood T cell repertoires in COVID-19. Background on the study: Samples representing acute and convalescent COVID-19 were sourced from the United States, Italy and Spain. The analysed material was cDNA or gDNA that came from T cells, B-cell-depleted T cells, or PBMCs.

Data came from immunoSEQ multiplex PCR; TCRdb stores just in-frame clones and leaves some out. The table records under 250,000 clones, 70% to 90% of them present only once. The sample comprised peripheral blood. The TCR originated in a man aged 45 to 65 with acute or convalescent COVID-19.

The CDR3 loop reads CASSLLSGGAGGYTF. For the CDR3, the DNA is TGTGCCAGCAGCTTACTCTCAGGGGGCGCGGGTGGCTACACCTTC. The chain uses TRBV7-9 and TRBJ1-2; 8 positions agree with TRBD1. From germline, CDR1 is SEHNR and CDR2 FQNEAQ (reference sequence). The junction had 9 bases not matched to a gene; V was cut back by 2 bases and J by 7 bases. This CDR3 is built from 15 residues.